The entry below describes one T cell receptor beta chain. This sample stems from a study of PD-L1 blockade in urothelial cancer. Study as a whole: Beginning at some point between 2014 and 2015, patients received atezolizumab, given as 1,200 mg intravenously every 3 weeks. Blood underwent analysis 3 weeks (second dose) and 6 weeks after treatment began. Among blood samples, the median T cell count was 130,000 to 150,000.

CDR1 is SGHTA, CDR2 FQGTGA, per germline. The CDR3 consists of 14 residues. Trimming removed 2 bases from V and 6 bases from J; junction bases left unmatched: 2. Every PCR received spiked-in synthetic TCR analog templates. Clones were sequenced by immunoSEQ multiplex PCR, and TCRdb holds only the in-frame ones, with some missing. This table holds about 43,000 clones, approximately 90% found once. The chain uses TRBV7-3 and TRBJ2-3, with 10 positions matching TRBD2. The receptor was isolated from a woman aged 55-70 years with urothelial cancer. Sequencing was performed on PBMCs, taken around atezolizumab (anti-PD-L1) treatment. The CDR3: CASSLGTSADTQYF. CDR3 DNA: TGTGCCAGCAGCTTAGGGACTAGCGCGGATACGCAGTATTTT.